One and the same sample provided the 6 T cell receptor beta chains below, sequenced in a study of CD8 T cells in Susac syndrome (dated by TCRdb to about 2019). The library was generated by the immunoSEQ multiplex PCR assay. RNA was extracted using the RNeasy kit, and about 0.5 to 1 microgram was reverse transcribed with random hexamers. Through fastp at Q25 and MiXCR, TCRdb rebuilt clones from the public reads, retaining in-frame beta chains. Rows matching on CDR3 protein sequence are summarized as one entry with the most common DNA and genes. In all, the sample holds 120,000 to 150,000 distinct CDR3 sequences, and approximately 93% of those were seen once. The ten most abundant clones make up approximately 0.08% of the sample. The sample comprised CD4+ T cells from PBMCs. The receptors originated from a human donor in good health.

The chain joins TRBV5-6 to TRBJ1-2, with D perhaps TRBD1 (6 bases). CDR3 length: 15 residues. CDR1 SGHDT and CDR2 YYEEEE come from the germline V gene. Between the trimmed V and J ends, which lost 4 bases and 4 bases, there was a span of 17 bases. Here the CDR3 reads CASSPRAGAPYGYTF. CDR3 in DNA: TGTGCCAGCAGCCCCCGGGCAGGGGCCCCCTATGGCTACACCTTC.

The genes are TRBV30 and TRBJ2-1, with 10 bases matching TRBD2. CDR3 size: 15 residues. Unmatched junction bases numbered 6, after V lost 0 bases and J lost 7 bases. Germline V CDR1 and CDR2: GTSNPN, SVGIG (reference sequence). CDR3 nucleotide sequence: TGTGCCTGGAGTGTTTGGCTAGCGGGAGAAAATGAGCAGTTCTTC. Translation: CAWSVWLAGENEQFF.

V is TRBV10-3 and J is TRBJ2-1, with 8 bases aligning to TRBD2. Germline V CDR1 and CDR2: ENHRY, SYGVKD. Trimming cost V 4 bases and J 4 bases; bases outside gene matches: 6. CDR3 length equals 15 residues. DNA for the CDR3: TGTGCCATCAGTGTCGGGAGGGCCTCATACAATGAGCAGTTCTTC. Its translation: CAISVGRASYNEQFF.

This clonotype came up once. The V and J genes are TRBV15 and TRBJ2-1; no reliable D call. V was shortened by 7 bases and J by 4 bases, with 5 bases between the two germline ends. The CDR3 contains 11 residues. The V gene's germline CDR1 is LNHNV and CDR2 YYDKDF (reference sequence). The CDR3 sequence: CATKWYNEQFF. DNA for the CDR3: TGTGCCACCAAATGGTACAATGAGCAGTTCTTC. The full variable domain, its missing parts supplied by reference TRBV15 and TRBJ2-1, is DAMVIQNPRYQVTQFGKPVTLSCSQTLNHNVMYWYQQKSSQAPKLLFHYYDKDFNNEADTPDNFQSRRPNTSFCFLDIRSPGLGDTAMYLCATKWYNEQFFGPGTRLTVL.

This chain links TRBV14 with TRBJ1-3, with D tentatively TRBD1 (5 bases). The germline gives CDR1 SGHDN, CDR2 FVKESK. V lost 3 bases and J lost 4, with 16 bases in between. The CDR3 is 16 residues long. CDR3: CASSHSRGFNGNTIYF. The CDR3 region has the DNA TGTGCCAGCAGCCATTCAAGGGGCTTCAACGGAAACACCATATATTTT.

This chain links TRBV25-1 with TRBJ1-3; TRBD1 might be the D (6 bases). With 5 bases removed from V and 4 bases from J, the gap between germline ends came to 15 bases. CDR1 is MGHDK and CDR2 is SYGVNS in the germline V gene. The CDR3 contains 15 residues. CDR3 DNA sequence: TGTGCCAGCAGTCCCTCGGGGGGGGCCGGAAACACCATATATTTT. Translated, it gives CASSPSGGAGNTIYF.